Following are 7 T cell receptor beta chains from one sample sequenced in a study of T-cell reconstitution after alpha-beta-depleted transplantation in children. Using unique molecular identifiers, the investigators prepared the TCRbeta library. MiXCR, applied by TCRdb to the PCR reads, yields one record per CDR3 protein. The sample has about 540,000 distinct CDR3 sequences; about 16% are singletons. The sequenced sample was PBMCs from the stem cell graft donor, obtained from the stem cell graft. These receptors came from a human donor who donated a stem cell graft to a child with acute lymphoblastic leukemia.

This sequence joins TRBV10-1 and TRBJ2-7; a possible D gene is TRBD2 (6 bases). V was trimmed by 3 bases and J by 1 base, leaving 10 bases between them. This CDR3 contains 14 residues. The germline CDR1 and CDR2 sequences are WNHNN and SYGVQD (reference sequence). CDR3 in DNA: TGCGCCAGCAGTGACCGGGAGACGTCCTACGAGCAGTACTTC. This codes for CASSDRETSYEQYF.

This clonotype was counted a few times. V gene TRBV29-1 combines with J gene TRBJ2-7; TRBD2 is a possible D gene (6 bases). The V end lost 3 bases, the J end lost 5 bases, and 14 bases lay between the germline ends. The germline V gene has CDR1 SQVTM and CDR2 ANQGSEA. This CDR3 has 13 residues. In DNA form, the CDR3 reads TGCAGCGTTGAGGAGGGCTTCTTAAACGAGCAGTACTTC. This encodes CSVEEGFLNEQYF.

This clonotype has a handful of counts. J is TRBJ2-7 and V is TRBV4-1, with 12 nucleotides matching TRBD1. Trimming removed 7 bases from V and 5 bases from J; junction bases left unmatched: 9. Germline V lookup: CDR1 MGHRA, CDR2 YSYEKL. The CDR3 sequence is 15 residues long. The CDR3 nucleotides are TGCGCCAGCACTCTGTCGGGACAGGGGGCCAACGAGCAGTACTTC. It specifies CASTLSGQGANEQYF.

This clonotype has ten or more counts. The chain uses TRBV29-1 and TRBJ2-1; D uncertain. The CDR3 has 14 amino acids. The germline V gene has CDR1 SQVTM and CDR2 ANQGSEA. The ends were cut back, 6 bases at V and 0 bases at J, with 12 bases in the middle. The CDR3 spells CSVEIRSSYNEQFF. In DNA, the CDR3 is TGCAGCGTGGAGATCAGGAGCTCCTACAATGAGCAGTTCTTC.

This clonotype appeared a few times. V usage is TRBV20-1 and J usage is TRBJ1-2; weak D call: TRBD1 (5 bases). The germline CDR1 and CDR2 sequences are DFQATT and SNEGSKA (reference sequence). Trimming stripped 2 bases from V and 6 bases from J, with 16 bases between. There are 14 residues in the CDR3. The CDR3 reads CSARQGPGLDGYTF. The CDR3 DNA reads TGCAGTGCTAGACAGGGACCGGGGCTGGATGGCTACACCTTC.

This clonotype was seen at least ten times. This chain joins TRBV12-3 or TRBV12-4 and TRBJ2-7; 9 bases fit TRBD2. With V trimmed by 6 bases and J by 2 bases, 8 bases remained unmatched. This CDR3 comprises 15 residues. CDR3 sequence reads: CASRPGRGRAYEQYF. CDR3 bases: TGTGCCAGCAGGCCGGGGCGCGGGAGGGCCTACGAGCAGTACTTC.

In its sample, this clonotype was seen a few times. V and J are TRBV9 and TRBJ2-7; 8 bases are a match to TRBD2. Germline CDR1 is SGDLS and CDR2 is YYNGEE. This CDR3 has 15 amino acids. Unmatched junction bases numbered 11, after V lost 3 bases and J lost 6 bases. The CDR3 region has the DNA TGTGCCAGCAGCGGGGGACTAGGGTCGTCGCGCGAGCAGTACTTC. This encodes CASSGGLGSSREQYF.